This T cell receptor beta chain was found in a study of blood T cells in healthy people across ages. There are 15 residues in the CDR3. Germline V gives CDR1 MNHEY, CDR2 SVGEGT. The V segment lost 0 bases and the J segment 6 bases; nucleotides outside the gene matches: 7. Isolation of PBMCs gave at least 6 million cells per sample. Broader study findings: A roughly linear age-dependent decrease characterized TCR beta diversity per million T cells. Changes seen in expanded clonotypes were possibly confounded by donor CMV status left unknown. Using unsorted PBMCs precluded a conclusive naive versus antigen-experienced comparison.

The second PCR ran roughly 6 to 11 cycles with a sample-barcoded 5' primer and J-beta primers. TCRdb ran MiXCR on the 5' RACE reads and lists one entry per CDR3 protein. The sample has under 2,000,000 distinct CDR3 sequences, around half seen once; the top ten hold less than 2.5%. As regards this clonotype: What it binds is not known.

The V and J genes are TRBV6-2 or TRBV6-3 and TRBJ2-7; 8 nucleotides match TRBD1. The TCR sequence derives from a woman in her thirties or forties in good health. The source material was blood. In DNA, the CDR3 is TGTGCCAGCAGTTACTCGAGGGACAGGAGTAGCGAGCAGTACTTC. Encoded protein: CASSYSRDRSSEQYF.